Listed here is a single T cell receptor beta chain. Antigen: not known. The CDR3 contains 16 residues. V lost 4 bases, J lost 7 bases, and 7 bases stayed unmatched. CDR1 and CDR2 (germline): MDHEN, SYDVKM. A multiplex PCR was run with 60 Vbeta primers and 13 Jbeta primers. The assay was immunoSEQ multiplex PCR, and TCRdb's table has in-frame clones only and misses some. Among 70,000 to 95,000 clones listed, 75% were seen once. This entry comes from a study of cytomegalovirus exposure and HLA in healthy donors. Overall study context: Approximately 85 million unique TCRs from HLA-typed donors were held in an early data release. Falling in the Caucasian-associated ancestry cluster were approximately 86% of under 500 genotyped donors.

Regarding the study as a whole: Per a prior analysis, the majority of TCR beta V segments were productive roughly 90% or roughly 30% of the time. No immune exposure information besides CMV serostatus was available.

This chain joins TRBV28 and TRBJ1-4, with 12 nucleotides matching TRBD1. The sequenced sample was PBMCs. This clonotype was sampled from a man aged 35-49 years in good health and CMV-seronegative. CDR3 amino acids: CASSSRDRGPSEKLFF. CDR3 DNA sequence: TGTGCCAGCAGTTCTAGGGACAGGGGGCCGTCTGAAAAACTGTTTTTT.